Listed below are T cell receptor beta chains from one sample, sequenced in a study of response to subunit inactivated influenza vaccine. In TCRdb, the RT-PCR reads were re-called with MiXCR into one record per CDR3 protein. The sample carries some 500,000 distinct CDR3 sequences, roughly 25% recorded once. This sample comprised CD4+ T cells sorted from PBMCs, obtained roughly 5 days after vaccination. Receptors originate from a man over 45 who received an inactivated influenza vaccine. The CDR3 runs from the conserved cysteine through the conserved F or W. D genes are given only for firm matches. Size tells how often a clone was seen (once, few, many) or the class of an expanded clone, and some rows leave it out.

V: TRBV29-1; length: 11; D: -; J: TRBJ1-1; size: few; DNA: TGCAGCGCAGCGGTAGGGGATGAAGCTTTCTTT; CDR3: CSAAVGDEAFF
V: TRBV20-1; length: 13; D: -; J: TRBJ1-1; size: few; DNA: TGCAGTGCTAGCCAGGGGAGGTACACTGAAGCTTTCTTT; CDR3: CSASQGRYTEAFF
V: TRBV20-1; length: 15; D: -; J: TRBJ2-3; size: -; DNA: TGCAGTGCTAGCGGTGAGCAGGGTAACACAGATACGCAGTATTTT; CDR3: CSASGEQGNTDTQYF
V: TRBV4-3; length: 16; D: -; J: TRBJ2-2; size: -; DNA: TGCGCCAGCAGCCAAGAGGCTAGCGCGAACACCGGGGAGCTGTTTTTT; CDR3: CASSQEASANTGELFF
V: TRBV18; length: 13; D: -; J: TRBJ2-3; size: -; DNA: TGTGCCAGCTCACCCCCTCGGGGAGATACGCAGTATTTT; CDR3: CASSPPRGDTQYF
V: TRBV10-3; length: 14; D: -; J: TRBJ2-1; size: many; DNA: TGTGCCATCAGTGAATGGGGAGCGACCTATGAGCAGTTCTTC; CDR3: CAISEWGATYEQFF
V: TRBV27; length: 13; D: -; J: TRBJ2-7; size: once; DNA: TGTGCCAGCGCTTTCGGGGCAGGGCCCGAGCAGTACTTC; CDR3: CASAFGAGPEQYF
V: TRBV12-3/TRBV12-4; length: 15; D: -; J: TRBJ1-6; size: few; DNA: TGTGCCAGCAGTTCTCGGGGACGGGGGAGTTCACCCCTCCACTTT; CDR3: CASSSRGRGSSPLHF
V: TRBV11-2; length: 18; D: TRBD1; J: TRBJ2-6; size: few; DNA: TGTGCCAGCAGCCCCCGGGACAGGATTTGGGATGGGGCCAACGTCCTGACTTTC; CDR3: CASSPRDRIWDGANVLTF
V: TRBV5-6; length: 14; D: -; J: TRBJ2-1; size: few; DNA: TGTGCCAGCAGCTTGGTGGGGGACTCCAATGAGCAGTTCTTC; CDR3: CASSLVGDSNEQFF
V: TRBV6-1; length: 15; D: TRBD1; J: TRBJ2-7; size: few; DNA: TGTGCCAGCAGGGAACCGGGACAGGGTTACTACGAGCAGTACTTC; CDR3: CASREPGQGYYEQYF
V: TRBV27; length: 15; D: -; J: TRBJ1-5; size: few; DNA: TGTGCCAGCAGTTTAACCGGGACAACTTATCAGCCCCAGCATTTT; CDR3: CASSLTGTTYQPQHF
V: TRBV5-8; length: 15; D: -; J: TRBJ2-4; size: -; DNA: TGTGCCAGCAGCCCGGGCCGGGGGGCCAAAAACATTCAGTACTTC; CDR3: CASSPGRGAKNIQYF
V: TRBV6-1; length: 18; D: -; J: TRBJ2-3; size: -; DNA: TGTGCCAGCAGTGAAGCGCGGAGGAGACGGTTAAGCACAGATACGCAGTATTTT; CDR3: CASSEARRRRLSTDTQYF
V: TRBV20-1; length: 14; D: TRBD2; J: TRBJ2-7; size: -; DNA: TGCAGTGCAAAGAGTATTAGCGGGAACTACGAGCAGTACTTC; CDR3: CSAKSISGNYEQYF
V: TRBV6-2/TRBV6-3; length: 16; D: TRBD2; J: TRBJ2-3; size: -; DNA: TGTGCCAGCAGTGCGGAGTGGCGGGAGGCCACAGATACGCAGTATTTT; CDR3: CASSAEWREATDTQYF
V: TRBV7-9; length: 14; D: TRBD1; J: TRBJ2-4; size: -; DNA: TGTGCCAGCAGCACAGTAGGGGGCGCAAACATTCAGTACTTC; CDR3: CASSTVGGANIQYF
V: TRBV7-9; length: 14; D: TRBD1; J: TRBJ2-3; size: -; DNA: TGTGCCAGCAGAGTCGGACAGGCCACAGATACGCAGTATTTT; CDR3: CASRVGQATDTQYF
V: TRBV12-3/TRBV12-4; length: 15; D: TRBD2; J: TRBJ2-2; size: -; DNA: TGTGCCAGCGGGTGGACTAGCGGAAACACCGGGGAGCTGTTTTTT; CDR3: CASGWTSGNTGELFF
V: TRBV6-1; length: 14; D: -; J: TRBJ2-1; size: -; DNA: TGTGCCAGCAGACCTAGCGACTCCTACAATGAGCAGTTCTTC; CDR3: CASRPSDSYNEQFF
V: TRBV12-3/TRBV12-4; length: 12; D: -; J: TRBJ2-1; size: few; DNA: TGTGCCAGCTCGCTCCTTCAGAATGAGCAGTTCTTC; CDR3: CASSLLQNEQFF
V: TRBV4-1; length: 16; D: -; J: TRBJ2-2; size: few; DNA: TGCGCCAGCAGCCAAGATGGGGCCTTCAACACCGGGGAGCTGTTTTTT; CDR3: CASSQDGAFNTGELFF
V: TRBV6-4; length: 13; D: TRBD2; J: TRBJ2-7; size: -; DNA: TGTGCCAGCGCGGGGAGGGTTCTAGACGAGCAGTACTTC; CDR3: CASAGRVLDEQYF